This passage covers 24 T cell receptor beta chains from one sample sequenced in a study of tissue T cells after allogeneic stem cell transplantation. Time point in this sample: mouse harvest day 7 after allogeneic transplant. Each mouse received 10^7 T-cell-depleted marrow cells plus 10^6 splenic CD5+ T cells by tail vein. Sequencing used immunoSEQ multiplex PCR; TCRdb keeps in-frame clones, though not all of them. Counted here are roughly 8,900 clones, more than 40% occurring once; the ten biggest clones make up roughly 7.1%. Sequenced input: gut tissue. These receptors were obtained from a female BALB/c mouse given C57BL/6 T cells with graft-versus-host disease after an allogeneic hematopoietic cell transplant.

A remark on this clone: Mouse germline and gene names are used. The read falls 1 residue short of the CDR3 end, and the missing part is taken from the germline J gene. The rearrangement uses TRBV2 and TRBJ1-6; tentative D call: TRBD1 (5 bases). TRBJ1-6 is classed as an ORF, of uncertain function. The ends were cut back, 1 base at V and 4 bases at J, with 5 bases in the middle. The germline V gene has CDR1 LGHNA and CDR2 YSYQKL. The CDR3 has 14 residues. The CDR3 loop reads CASSQGQYNSPLYF. Partial CDR3 DNA: TGTGCCAGCAGCCAAGGACAGTATAATTCGCCCCTCTAC.

As to this clone: Gene names follow the mouse nomenclature. Coverage ceases 1 residue before the CDR3 finishes, and the germline J gene fills in the end. The chain carries TRBV31 and TRBJ1-3; D is ambiguous. Germline CDR1 GKSSPN, CDR2 SITVG. The CDR3 runs to 13 residues. V lost 4 bases, J lost 0 bases, and 7 bases lay in between. The part of the CDR3 DNA that was read is TGTGCCTGGACCGGGGATTCTGGAAATACGCTCTAT. Translating it yields CAWTGDSGNTLY. The whole CDR3 region reads CAWTGDSGNTLYF.

Worth noting for this clone: Gene names and germline refer to mouse. The read finishes 1 residue shy of the CDR3 end, and the germline J gene is used to complete it. This sequence joins TRBV26 and TRBJ1-4; 11 positions agree with TRBD1. Germline CDR1 is KGHPV and CDR2 is FQNQEV (reference sequence). There are 15 residues in the CDR3. J gave up 4 bases and V 7 bases, and 5 bases lay outside the gene matches. The CDR3 DNA, read in part, is TGTGCCAGCACCCGGACAGGGGGCGGCAACGAAAGATTATTT. It is translated as CASTRTGGGNERLF. The CDR3 in its entirety is CASTRTGGGNERLFF.

This clone was seen a handful of times. The gene names given are mouse names. The read is 1 residue too short to cover the CDR3 end, so that end is filled in from the germline J gene. The V gene is TRBV13-2, the J gene TRBJ1-4; 10 bases agree with TRBD1. Germline-derived CDR1 and CDR2 are NNHNN and SYGAGS (reference sequence). Unmatched junction bases numbered 2, after V lost 0 bases and J lost 6 bases. CDR3 length: 15 residues. CDR3 amino acids: CASGDATGGDERLFF. Partial CDR3 DNA: TGTGCCAGCGGTGATGCGACAGGGGGCGACGAAAGATTATTT.

This clone was recorded a few times. The gene names given are mouse names. The read ends 1 residue early relative to the CDR3; the germline J gene fills the gap. The V call is TRBV13-3, the J call TRBJ2-1; D unresolved. Trimming left V 2 bases short and J 7 bases short, with 4 bases between. Germline CDR1 NNHDY, CDR2 SYVADS. The CDR3 runs 11 residues. CDR3 amino acids: CASSDRAEQFF. Partial CDR3 DNA: TGTGCCAGCAGTGACAGGGCTGAGCAGTTC.

This clone is classed as large. Gene names and germline match the mouse. The read finishes 1 residue shy of the CDR3 end, and the germline J gene is used to complete it. The chain carries TRBV13-3 and TRBJ2-4; D not certain. V was shortened by 0 bases and J by 3 bases, with 2 bases between the two germline ends. The germline V gene has CDR1 NNHDY and CDR2 SYVADS. The CDR3 loop spans 12 amino acids. This CDR3 reads CASSDGQNTLYF. CDR3 DNA, as far as it was read: TGTGCCAGCAGTGATGGACAAAACACCTTGTAC.

Notes on this clone: Germline and genes here are mouse. The read ends 1 residue shy of where the CDR3 ends; the end is completed using the germline J gene. The identical CDR3 is also encoded by other nucleotide sequences in the sample. The chain uses TRBV26 and TRBJ1-2; 7 bases agree with TRBD1. V lost 3 bases and J lost 0; bases outside the gene matches: 1. This CDR3 comprises 14 residues. The germline CDR1 and CDR2 sequences are KGHPV and FQNQEV (reference sequence). The CDR3 DNA, read in part, is TGTGCCAGCAGTCTCAGGGGGGCAAACTCCGACTACACC. Translated, it gives CASSLRGANSDYT. In full, the CDR3 is CASSLRGANSDYTF. The full variable domain, its missing parts supplied by reference TRBV26 and TRBJ1-2, is NSKVIQTPRYLVKGQGQKAKMRCIPEKGHPVVFWYQQNKNNEFKFLINFQNQEVLQQIDMTEKRFSAECPSNSPCSLEIQSSEAGDSALYLCASSLRGANSDYTFGSGTRLLVI.

Turning to this clone: Genes and germline are mouse. The read stops 1 residue short of the end of the CDR3; the missing end is completed from the germline J gene. The rearrangement uses TRBV3 and TRBJ2-3; TRBD1 aligns across 11 bases. J lost 7 bases, V lost 5 bases, and 2 bases had no gene match. CDR3 length equals 13 residues. Looked up from germline, CDR1 is SNHLY and CDR2 is FYNGKV (reference sequence). Partial CDR3 DNA: TGTGCCAGCAGCGGACAGGGGGCGAAAACGCTGTAT. This codes for CASSGQGAKTLY. In full, the CDR3 reads CASSGQGAKTLYF.

On this clone: Genes here carry mouse names. The read comes to an end 1 residue before the CDR3 does, leaving the germline J gene to fill in the end. The gene calls are TRBV26 and TRBJ1-2; the D gene is possibly TRBD1 (6 bases). Trimming took 3 bases from V and 5 from J, leaving 13 bases between them. CDR3 length: 14 residues. In germline, CDR1 is KGHPV, CDR2 FQNQEV (reference sequence). The sequenced part of the CDR3 DNA is TGTGCCAGCAGTCTCCCACAGGGCTGGTCCGACTACACC. Protein sequence: CASSLPQGWSDYT. The whole CDR3 sequence is CASSLPQGWSDYTF.

This clone is categorized as large (0.1 to 1%). The gene names here belong to mouse. The CDR3 end is not reached by the read, which stops 1 residue before it; the germline J gene fills it in. The V and J genes are TRBV17 and TRBJ2-7, with 9 positions matching TRBD1. Trimming removed 4 bases from V and 7 bases from J; junction bases left unmatched: 5. The CDR3 runs 13 residues. Per the germline V gene, CDR1 is MNHDT and CDR2 is YYDKIL. The CDR3 sequence is CASSNRGPKEQYF. Partial CDR3 DNA: TGTGCTAGCAGTAACAGGGGGCCGAAGGAACAGTAC.

Note on this clone: Germline and genes here are mouse. The read is 1 residue too short to cover the CDR3 end, so that end is filled in from the germline J gene. The chain employs TRBV14 and TRBJ2-7, with D unclear. CDR3 length: 11 residues. Per the germline V gene, CDR1 is SGHDT and CDR2 is FRDEAV. Trimming stripped 6 bases from V and 0 bases from J, with 4 bases between. The CDR3 loop reads CASTSSYEQYF. The sequenced part of the CDR3 DNA is TGTGCCAGCACCAGCTCCTATGAACAGTAC.

As regards this clone: The germline and genes are mouse ones. The read ends 1 residue shy of where the CDR3 ends; the end is completed using the germline J gene. V usage is TRBV16 and J usage is TRBJ2-2; TRBD1 aligns across 7 bases. This CDR3 has 14 amino acids. J gave up 2 bases and V 5 bases, and 2 bases lay outside the gene matches. The germline V gene encodes CDR1 SGHSA and CDR2 FRNQAP. This CDR3 reads CASSQGQNTGQLYF. Partial CDR3 DNA: TGTGCAAGCAGCCAGGGACAGAACACCGGGCAGCTCTAC. Full variable domain (missing parts from reference TRBV16 and TRBJ2-2): NAGVIQTPRHKVTGKGQEATLWCEPISGHSAVFWYRQTIVQGLEFLTYFRNQAPIDDSGMPKERFSAQMPNQSHSTLKIQSTQPQDSAVYLCASSQGQNTGQLYFGEGSKLTVL.

As to this clone: The listed genes are named as in mouse. The read ends 1 residue early relative to the CDR3; the germline J gene fills the gap. The chain uses TRBV26 and TRBJ1-4; no definite D call. The V gene's germline CDR1 is KGHPV and CDR2 FQNQEV (reference sequence). CDR3 length: 16 amino acids. Deletions cut 0 bases from V and 3 bases from J, with 11 bases between. This CDR3 reads CASSLSRGKANERLFF. Partial CDR3 DNA: TGTGCCAGCAGTCTGTCGAGAGGGAAGGCCAACGAAAGATTATTT.

This clone showed up just a few times. Gene names refer to mouse genes. The read halts 1 residue ahead of the CDR3 end, with the missing end drawn from the germline J gene. The chain uses TRBV3 and TRBJ2-3; D gene ambiguous. Trimming stripped 1 base from V and 1 base from J, with 3 bases between. From germline, CDR1 is SNHLY and CDR2 FYNGKV (reference sequence). This CDR3 comprises 13 residues. The CDR3 bases that were read are TGTGCCAGCAGCTTAGGTGGTGCAGAAACGCTGTAT. Its protein is CASSLGGAETLY. The entire CDR3 protein is CASSLGGAETLYF.

As to this clone: Gene names denote mouse genes. Coverage ceases 1 residue before the CDR3 finishes, and the germline J gene fills in the end. V is TRBV5 and J is TRBJ1-1; no clear D. Trimming removed 4 bases at V and 1 base at J, with 1 base between. The germline CDR1 and CDR2 sequences are LGHNA and YNLKQL (reference sequence). The CDR3 length is 11 residues. The sequenced part of the CDR3 DNA is TGTGCCAGCAGCCGAAACACAGAAGTCTTC. It codes for CASSRNTEVF. The CDR3 in its entirety is CASSRNTEVFF.

In the case of this clone: Genes and germline are mouse. The read terminates 1 residue ahead of where the CDR3 ends, so the germline J gene completes it. The V gene is TRBV4, the J gene TRBJ1-6; 7 nucleotides align to TRBD1. TRBJ1-6 is annotated as an ORF whose role is uncertain. The CDR3 totals 12 residues. Trimming at V came to 4 bases and at J to 11 bases, leaving 2 bases not matched to a gene. Germline loops: CDR1 LGHDT, CDR2 YNNKQL (reference sequence). CDR3 amino acids: CASSLGQTPLYF. The covered CDR3 bases are TGTGCCAGCAGCTTGGGACAGACGCCCCTCTAC.

To note about this clone: Mouse germline and gene names are used. The read terminates 1 residue before the CDR3 end, so the remaining end is supplied by the germline J gene. This chain joins TRBV3 and TRBJ1-1; no definite D call. The V gene lost 5 bases and the J gene lost 1 base, with 8 bases spanning the gap. The CDR3 runs 13 residues. Germline V gene data show CDR1 as SNHLY and CDR2 as FYNGKV (reference sequence). The CDR3 region is CASSPAGNTEVFF. The sequenced part of the CDR3 DNA is TGTGCCAGCAGCCCGGCAGGAAACACAGAAGTCTTC.

About this clone: Mouse names are used for the genes. The read ends 1 residue before the CDR3 terminus; that terminus is restored from the germline J gene. The chain has TRBV26 and TRBJ2-4; D is perhaps TRBD1 (7 bases). V was shortened by 3 bases and J by 0 bases, with 10 bases between the two germline ends. The germline gives CDR1 KGHPV, CDR2 FQNQEV (reference sequence). The CDR3 length is 15 residues. CDR3 DNA, as far as it was read: TGTGCCAGCAGTCTCCAGGGGGGTAGTCAAAACACCTTGTAC. Protein sequence: CASSLQGGSQNTLY. The whole CDR3 is CASSLQGGSQNTLYF.

Of note for this clone: Mouse germline and gene names are used. The CDR3 extends 1 residue past the end of the read, so its final part is completed from the germline J gene. This chain uses TRBV12-2 with TRBJ2-5, with 8 positions matching TRBD2. Looked up from germline, CDR1 is SGHLS and CDR2 is HYDKME. The CDR3 loop spans 13 amino acids. V gave up 0 bases and J gave up 6 bases; unmatched junction bases: 1. The part of the CDR3 DNA that was read is TGTGCCAGCTCTCTCGTGGGGGGGGACACCCAGTAC. Its translation: CASSLVGGDTQY. The whole CDR3 reads CASSLVGGDTQYF. Complete variable domain (other parts from reference TRBV12-2 and TRBJ2-5): NSGVVQSPRYIIKGKGERSILKCIPISGHLSVAWYQQTQGQELKFFIQHYDKMERDKGNLPSRFSVQQFDDYHSEMNMSALELEDSAVYFCASSLVGGDTQYFGPGTRLLVL.

In regard to this clone: The gene names here belong to mouse. The DNA read from the CDR3 is TGTGCCAGCAGTCCGGGACTGGGGGGGTCCACCTTGTAC. Its protein product is CASSPGLGGSTLY. Given in full, the CDR3 is CASSPGLGGSTLYF. The chain uses TRBV26 and TRBJ2-4; 13 bases match TRBD2. The read falls 1 residue short of the CDR3 end, and the missing part is taken from the germline J gene. The V and J ends lost 4 bases and 8 bases, in that order; junction bases with no gene match: 3. Germline-derived CDR1 and CDR2 are KGHPV and FQNQEV (reference sequence). The CDR3 totals 14 residues.

To note about this clone: All gene names here are mouse names. The CDR3 is cut off 1 residue early in the read; its end comes from the germline J gene. The V gene is TRBV13-1, the J gene TRBJ2-3; tentative D call: TRBD2 (6 bases). V lost 3 bases and J 0 bases, leaving 11 bases between the germline ends. Germline V gives CDR1 NSHNY, CDR2 SYGAGN. The CDR3 runs 15 residues. The CDR3 bases that were read are TGTGCCAGCAGTGTACTGGGATCTAGTGCAGAAACGCTGTAT. Protein: CASSVLGSSAETLY. The CDR3 in full is CASSVLGSSAETLYF.

This clone was counted a single time. Genes here carry mouse names. The CDR3 end is not reached by the read, which stops 1 residue before it; the germline J gene fills it in. The chain joins TRBV12-2 to TRBJ1-2; a weak D match, TRBD1 (6 bases). Germline assignment: CDR1 SGHLS and CDR2 HYDKME. The CDR3 loop spans 13 amino acids. Trimming took off 4 bases at V and 3 bases at J, with 11 bases between the two ends. CDR3 DNA (partial): TGTGCCAGCTCCCGACAGGTCTACTCCGACTACACC. It encodes CASSRQVYSDYT. The CDR3 reads in full as CASSRQVYSDYTF.

In the case of this clone: Each gene name is a mouse one. The read falls 1 residue short of the CDR3 end, and the missing part is taken from the germline J gene. Other nucleotide sequences from this sample produce the same CDR3. The genes are TRBV26 and TRBJ2-7, with 8 bases fitting TRBD2. The germline CDR1 and CDR2 sequences are KGHPV and FQNQEV (reference sequence). J was trimmed by 4 bases and V by 2 bases; bases with no gene match: 1. The CDR3 is made up of 13 amino acids. The CDR3 bases that were read are TGTGCCAGCAGTCTGGGGGGGGCGTATGAACAGTAC. Translating it yields CASSLGGAYEQY. The entire CDR3 sequence reads CASSLGGAYEQYF.

Concerning this clone itself: The gene symbols are mouse symbols. The CDR3 is cut off 1 residue early in the read; its end comes from the germline J gene. The rearrangement joins TRBV3 to TRBJ1-4; D gene ambiguous. The CDR3 is made up of 12 amino acids. Germline CDR1 reads SNHLY; CDR2 reads FYNGKV (reference sequence). Deletions cut 5 bases from V and 5 bases from J, with 6 bases between. CDR3 DNA (partial): TGTGCCAGCAGCCCGGATAACGAAAGATTATTT. The encoded protein is CASSPDNERLF. The full-length CDR3 reads as CASSPDNERLFF.